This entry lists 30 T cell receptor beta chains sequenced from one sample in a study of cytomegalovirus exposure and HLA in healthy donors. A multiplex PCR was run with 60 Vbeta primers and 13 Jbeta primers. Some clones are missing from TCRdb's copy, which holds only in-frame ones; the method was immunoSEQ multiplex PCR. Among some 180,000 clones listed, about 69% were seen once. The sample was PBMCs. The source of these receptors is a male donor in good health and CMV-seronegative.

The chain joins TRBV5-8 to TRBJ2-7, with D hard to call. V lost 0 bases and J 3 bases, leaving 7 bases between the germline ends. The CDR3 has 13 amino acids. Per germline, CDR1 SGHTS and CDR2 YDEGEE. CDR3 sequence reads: CASSLGLFYEQYF. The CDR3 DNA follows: TGTGCCAGCAGCTTGGGACTCTTCTACGAGCAGTACTTC.

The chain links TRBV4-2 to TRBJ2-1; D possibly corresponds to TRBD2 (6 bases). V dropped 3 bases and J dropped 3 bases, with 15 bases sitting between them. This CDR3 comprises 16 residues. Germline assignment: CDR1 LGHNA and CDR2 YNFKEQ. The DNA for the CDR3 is TGTGCCAGCAGCCAGCTCCGGGACGGGGGCTACAATGAGCAGTTCTTC. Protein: CASSQLRDGGYNEQFF.

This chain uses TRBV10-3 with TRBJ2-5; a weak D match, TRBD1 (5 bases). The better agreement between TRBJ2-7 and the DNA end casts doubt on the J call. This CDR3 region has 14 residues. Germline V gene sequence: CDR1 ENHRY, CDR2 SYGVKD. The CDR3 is CAITTRADTYEQYF. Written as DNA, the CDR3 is TGTGCCATCACGACCAGGGCCGATACCTACGAGCAGTACTTC.

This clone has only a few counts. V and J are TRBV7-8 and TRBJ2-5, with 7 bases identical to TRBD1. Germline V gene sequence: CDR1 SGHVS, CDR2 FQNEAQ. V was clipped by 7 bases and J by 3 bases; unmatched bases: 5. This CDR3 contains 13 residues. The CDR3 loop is CASTGTAKETQYF. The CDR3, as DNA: TGTGCCAGCACCGGGACAGCAAAAGAGACCCAGTACTTC.

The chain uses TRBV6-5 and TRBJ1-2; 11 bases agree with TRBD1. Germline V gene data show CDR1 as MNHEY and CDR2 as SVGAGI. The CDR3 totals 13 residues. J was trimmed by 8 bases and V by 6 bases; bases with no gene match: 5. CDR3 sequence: CASRDRGLWGYTF. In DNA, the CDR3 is TGTGCCAGCAGGGACAGGGGGCTGTGGGGCTACACCTTC.

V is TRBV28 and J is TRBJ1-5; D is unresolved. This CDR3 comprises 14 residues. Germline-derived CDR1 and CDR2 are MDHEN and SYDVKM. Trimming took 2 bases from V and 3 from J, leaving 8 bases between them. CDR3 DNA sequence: TGTGCCAGCAGTTTAAGACTGAACAATCAGCCCCAGCATTTT. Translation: CASSLRLNNQPQHF.

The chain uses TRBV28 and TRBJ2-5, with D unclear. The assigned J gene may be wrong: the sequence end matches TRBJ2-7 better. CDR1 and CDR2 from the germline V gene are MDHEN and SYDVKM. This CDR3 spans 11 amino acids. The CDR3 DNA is TGTGCCAGCAGTTTCACCTACGAGCAGTACTTC. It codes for CASSFTYEQYF.

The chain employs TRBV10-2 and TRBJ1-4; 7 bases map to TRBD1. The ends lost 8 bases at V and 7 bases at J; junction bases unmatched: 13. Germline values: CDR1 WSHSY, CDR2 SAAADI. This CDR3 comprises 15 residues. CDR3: CASAPNRGLGEKLFF. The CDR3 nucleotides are TGCGCCAGCGCCCCAAACAGGGGCCTGGGTGAAAAACTGTTTTTT.

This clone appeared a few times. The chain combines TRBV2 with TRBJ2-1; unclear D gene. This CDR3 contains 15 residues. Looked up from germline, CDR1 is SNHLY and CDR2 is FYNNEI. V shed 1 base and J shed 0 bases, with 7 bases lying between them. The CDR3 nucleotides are TGTGCCAGCAGTGAAGTACAGAGCTCCTACAATGAGCAGTTCTTC. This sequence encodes CASSEVQSSYNEQFF.

In DNA, the CDR3 is TGTGCCAGCAGTTACGCGGCTAGCGGGAGCCGTGAGCAGTTCTTC. Protein product: CASSYAASGSREQFF. The chain is built from TRBV6-5 and TRBJ2-1; TRBD2 agrees at 10 bases. V lost 2 bases, J lost 9 bases, and 7 bases stayed unmatched. Per the germline V gene, CDR1 is MNHEY and CDR2 is SVGAGI. The CDR3 length is 15 residues.

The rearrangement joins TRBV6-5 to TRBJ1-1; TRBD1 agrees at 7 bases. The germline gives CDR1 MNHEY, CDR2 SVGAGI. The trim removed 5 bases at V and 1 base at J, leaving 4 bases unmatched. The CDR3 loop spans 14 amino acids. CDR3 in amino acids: CASSLGGTNTEAFF. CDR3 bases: TGTGCCAGCAGTCTAGGGGGCACGAACACTGAAGCTTTCTTT.

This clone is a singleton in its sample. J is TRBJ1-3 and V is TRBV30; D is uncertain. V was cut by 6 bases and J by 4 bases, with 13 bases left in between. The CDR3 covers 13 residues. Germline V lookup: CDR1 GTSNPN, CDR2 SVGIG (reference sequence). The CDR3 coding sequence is TGTGCCTGTAGGTTCCCGGGAGGAAACACCATATATTTT. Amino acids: CACRFPGGNTIYF.

The CDR3 sequence: CASSSLYEQYF. DNA of the CDR3: TGTGCCAGCAGCTCCCTCTACGAGCAGTACTTC. The genes are TRBV11-2 and TRBJ2-7; D is uncertain. V was clipped by 4 bases and J by 3 bases, with 4 bases between them. Germline assignment: CDR1 SGHAT and CDR2 FQNNGV. This CDR3 is 11 amino acids long.

The CDR3 sequence: CASSYRGQVTEAFF. CDR3 bases: TGTGCCAGCAGTTACCGAGGACAGGTCACTGAAGCTTTCTTT. The chain uses TRBV6-5 and TRBJ1-1; 7 bases are shared with TRBD1. Germline V gene sequence: CDR1 MNHEY, CDR2 SVGAGI. The CDR3 has 14 residues. J gave up 4 bases and V 2 bases, and 4 bases lay outside the gene matches.

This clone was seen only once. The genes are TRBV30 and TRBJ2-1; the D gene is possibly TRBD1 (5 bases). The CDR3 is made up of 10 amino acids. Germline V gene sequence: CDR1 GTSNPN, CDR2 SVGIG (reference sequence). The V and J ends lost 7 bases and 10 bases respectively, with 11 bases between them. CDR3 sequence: CAFLKGEQFF. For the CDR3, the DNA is TGTGCCTTCCTTAAGGGGGAGCAGTTCTTC.

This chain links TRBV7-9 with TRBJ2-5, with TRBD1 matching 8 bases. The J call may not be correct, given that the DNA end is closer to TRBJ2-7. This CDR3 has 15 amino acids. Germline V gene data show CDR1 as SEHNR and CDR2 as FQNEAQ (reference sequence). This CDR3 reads CASSLFGTGQGEQYF. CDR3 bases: TGTGCCAGCAGCTTATTCGGGACAGGCCAGGGCGAGCAGTACTTC.

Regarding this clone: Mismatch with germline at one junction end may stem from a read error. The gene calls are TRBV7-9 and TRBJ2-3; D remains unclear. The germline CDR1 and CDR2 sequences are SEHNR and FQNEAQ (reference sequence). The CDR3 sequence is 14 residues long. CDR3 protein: CSSSSYSGTDTQYF. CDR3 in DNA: TGTTCCAGCAGCTCCTATTCGGGCACAGATACGCAGTATTTT.

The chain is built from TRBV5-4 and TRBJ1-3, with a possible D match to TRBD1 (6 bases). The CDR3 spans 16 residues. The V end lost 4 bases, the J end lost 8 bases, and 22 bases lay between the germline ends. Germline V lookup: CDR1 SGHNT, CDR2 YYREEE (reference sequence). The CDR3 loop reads CASSDKIQGGVDTIYF. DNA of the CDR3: TGTGCCAGCAGCGACAAAATACAGGGCGGTGTAGACACCATATATTTT.

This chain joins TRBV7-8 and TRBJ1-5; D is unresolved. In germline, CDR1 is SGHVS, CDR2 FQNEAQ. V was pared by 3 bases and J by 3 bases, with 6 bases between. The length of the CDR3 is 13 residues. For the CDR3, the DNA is TGTGCCAGCAGCTTTACTGACAATCAGCCCCAGCATTTT. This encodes CASSFTDNQPQHF. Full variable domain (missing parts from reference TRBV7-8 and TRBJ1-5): GAGVSQSPRYKVAKRGQDVALRCDPISGHVSLFWYQQALGQGPEFLTYFQNEAQLDKSGLPSDRFFAERPEGSVSTLKIQRTQQEDSAVYLCASSFTDNQPQHFGDGTRLSIL.

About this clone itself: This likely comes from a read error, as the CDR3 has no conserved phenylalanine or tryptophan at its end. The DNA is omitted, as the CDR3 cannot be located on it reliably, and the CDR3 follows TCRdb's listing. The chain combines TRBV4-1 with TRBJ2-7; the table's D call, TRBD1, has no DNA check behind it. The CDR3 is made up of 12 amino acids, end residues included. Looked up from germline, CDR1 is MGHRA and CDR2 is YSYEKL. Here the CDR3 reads CASSQSLLRTGN.

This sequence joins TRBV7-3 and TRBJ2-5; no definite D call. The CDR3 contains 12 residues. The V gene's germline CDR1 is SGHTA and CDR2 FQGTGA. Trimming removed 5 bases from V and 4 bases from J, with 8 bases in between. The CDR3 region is CASSRVGETQYF. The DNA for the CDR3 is TGTGCCAGCAGCCGGGTCGGAGAGACCCAGTACTTC.

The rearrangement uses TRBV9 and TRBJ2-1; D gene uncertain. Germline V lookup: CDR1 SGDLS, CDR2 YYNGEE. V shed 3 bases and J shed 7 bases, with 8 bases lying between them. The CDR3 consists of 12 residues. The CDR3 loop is CASSADPNEQFF. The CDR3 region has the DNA TGTGCCAGCAGCGCAGATCCTAATGAGCAGTTCTTC. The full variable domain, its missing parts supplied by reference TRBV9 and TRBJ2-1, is DSGVTQTPKHLITATGQRVTLRCSPRSGDLSVYWYQQSLDQGLQFLIQYYNGEERAKGNILERFSAQQFPDLHSELNLSSLELGDSALYFCASSADPNEQFFGPGTRLTVL.

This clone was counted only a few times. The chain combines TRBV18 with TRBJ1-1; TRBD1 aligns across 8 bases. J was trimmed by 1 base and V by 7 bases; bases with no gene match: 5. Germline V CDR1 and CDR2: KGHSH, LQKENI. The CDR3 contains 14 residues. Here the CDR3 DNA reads TGTGCCAGCTATTATGGACAGGGGAACACTGAAGCTTTCTTT. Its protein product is CASYYGQGNTEAFF.

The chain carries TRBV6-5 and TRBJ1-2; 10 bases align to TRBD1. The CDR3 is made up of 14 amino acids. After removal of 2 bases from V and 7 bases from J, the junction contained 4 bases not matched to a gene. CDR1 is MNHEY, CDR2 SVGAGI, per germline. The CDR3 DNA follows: TGTGCCAGCAGTTACCAGGGACAGGGGTCTGGCTACACCTTC. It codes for CASSYQGQGSGYTF.

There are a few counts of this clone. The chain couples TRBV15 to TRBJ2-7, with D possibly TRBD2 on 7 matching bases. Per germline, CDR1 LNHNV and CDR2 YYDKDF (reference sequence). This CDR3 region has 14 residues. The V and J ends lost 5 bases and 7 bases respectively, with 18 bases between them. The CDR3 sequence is CATSFKGGAGEQYF. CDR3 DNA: TGTGCCACCAGCTTCAAGGGGGGGGCTGGGGAGCAGTACTTC.

Here the CDR3 reads CASRPGHNYEQYF. CDR3 sequence (DNA): TGTGCCAGCAGGCCGGGACACAACTACGAGCAGTACTTC. The chain is built from TRBV6-1 and TRBJ2-7; D is perhaps TRBD1 (6 bases). The CDR3 has 13 amino acids. In germline, CDR1 is MNHNS, CDR2 SASEGT. Trimming took off 6 bases at V and 3 bases at J, with 12 bases between the two ends.

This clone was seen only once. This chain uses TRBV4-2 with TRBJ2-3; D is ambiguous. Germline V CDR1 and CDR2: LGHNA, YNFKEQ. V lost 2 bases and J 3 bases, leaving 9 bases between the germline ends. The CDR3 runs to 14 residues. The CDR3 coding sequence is TGTGCCAGCAGCCAATTTGAGGCGACAGATACGCAGTATTTT. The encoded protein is CASSQFEATDTQYF.

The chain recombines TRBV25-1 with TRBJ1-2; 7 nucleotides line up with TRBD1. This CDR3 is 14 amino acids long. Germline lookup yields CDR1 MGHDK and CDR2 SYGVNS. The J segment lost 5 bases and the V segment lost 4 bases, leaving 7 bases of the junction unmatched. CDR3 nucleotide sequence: TGTGCCAGCAGTGGCCCGGGACAGAATTATGGCTACACCTTC. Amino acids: CASSGPGQNYGYTF.

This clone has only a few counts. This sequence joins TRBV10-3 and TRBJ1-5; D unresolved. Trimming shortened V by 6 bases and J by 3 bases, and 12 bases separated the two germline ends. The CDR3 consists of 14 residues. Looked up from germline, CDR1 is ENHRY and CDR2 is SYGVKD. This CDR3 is CAISTGVNNQPQHF. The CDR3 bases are TGTGCCATCAGCACGGGTGTCAACAATCAGCCCCAGCATTTT.

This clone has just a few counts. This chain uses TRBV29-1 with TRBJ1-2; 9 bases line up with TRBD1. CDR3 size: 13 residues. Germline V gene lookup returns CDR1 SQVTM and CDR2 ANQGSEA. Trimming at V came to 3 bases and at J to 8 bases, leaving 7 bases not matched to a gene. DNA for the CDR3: TGCAGCGTTGATCCGGGACAGGGTTGGGGCTACACCTTC. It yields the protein CSVDPGQGWGYTF.